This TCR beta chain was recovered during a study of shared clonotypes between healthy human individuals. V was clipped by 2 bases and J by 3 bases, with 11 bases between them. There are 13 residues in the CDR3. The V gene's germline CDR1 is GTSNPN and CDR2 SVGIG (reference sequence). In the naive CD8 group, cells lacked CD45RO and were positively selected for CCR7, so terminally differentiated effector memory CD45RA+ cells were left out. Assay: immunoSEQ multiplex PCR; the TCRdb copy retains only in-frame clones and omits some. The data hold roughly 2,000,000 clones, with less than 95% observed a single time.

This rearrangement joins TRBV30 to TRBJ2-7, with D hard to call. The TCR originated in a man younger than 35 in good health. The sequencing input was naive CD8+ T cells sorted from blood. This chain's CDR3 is CAWSRMGNYEQYF. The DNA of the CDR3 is TGTGCCTGGAGTCGAATGGGGAACTACGAGCAGTACTTC.